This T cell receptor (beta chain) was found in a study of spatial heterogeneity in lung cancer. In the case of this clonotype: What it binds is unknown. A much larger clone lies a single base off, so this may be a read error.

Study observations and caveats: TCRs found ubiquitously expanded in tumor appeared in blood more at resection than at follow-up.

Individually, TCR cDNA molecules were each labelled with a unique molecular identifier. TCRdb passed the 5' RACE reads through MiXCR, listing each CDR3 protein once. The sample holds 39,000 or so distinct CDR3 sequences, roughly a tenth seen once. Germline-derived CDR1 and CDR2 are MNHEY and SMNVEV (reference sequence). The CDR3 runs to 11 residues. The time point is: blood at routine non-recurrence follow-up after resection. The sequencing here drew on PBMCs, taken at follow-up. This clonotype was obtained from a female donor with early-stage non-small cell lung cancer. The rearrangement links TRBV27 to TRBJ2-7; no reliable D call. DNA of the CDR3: TGTGCCACCAGTTCCCTCTACGAGCAGTACTTC. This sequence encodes CATSSLYEQYF.